The 2 T cell receptor beta chains below all came from one sample that was sequenced in a study of technical replicates of blood from a handful of donors. Only in-frame clones appear in the TCRdb table, and some are missing; sequencing was by immunoSEQ multiplex PCR. This table has tens of thousands of clones, around 94% appearing once. The sample comprised T cells isolated from PBMCs. Receptors were obtained from a human donor in good health.

CDR3 DNA: TGCGCCAGCAGCCAAGGGGGCAGGTTGACCACTCAGGGCAATCAGCCCCAGCATTTT. Protein sequence: CASSQGGRLTTQGNQPQHF. V usage is TRBV4-1 and J usage is TRBJ1-5, with D maybe TRBD1 (5 bases). The CDR3 has 19 amino acids. The V end lost 1 base, the J end lost 2 bases, and 21 bases lay between the germline ends. The germline V gene has CDR1 MGHRA and CDR2 YSYEKL.

The genes are TRBV27 and TRBJ2-5; 8 nucleotides align to TRBD2. The germline V gene encodes CDR1 MNHEY and CDR2 SMNVEV (reference sequence). The CDR3 length is 15 residues. V lost 2 bases to trimming and J lost 5 bases; unmatched junction nucleotides: 7. The CDR3 DNA reads as TGTGCCAGCAGTTTACTTCGGGGGGGCCGGGAGACCCAGTACTTC. Translated, it gives CASSLLRGGRETQYF.